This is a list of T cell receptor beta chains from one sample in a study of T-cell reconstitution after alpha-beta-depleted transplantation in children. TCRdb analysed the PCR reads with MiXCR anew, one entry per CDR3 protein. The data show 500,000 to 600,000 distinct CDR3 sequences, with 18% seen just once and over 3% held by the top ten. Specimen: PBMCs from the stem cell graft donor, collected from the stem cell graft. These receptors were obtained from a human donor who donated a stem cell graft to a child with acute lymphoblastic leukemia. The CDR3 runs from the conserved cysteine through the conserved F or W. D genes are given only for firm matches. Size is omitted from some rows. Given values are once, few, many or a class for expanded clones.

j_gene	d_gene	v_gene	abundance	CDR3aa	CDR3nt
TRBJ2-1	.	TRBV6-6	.	CASSYGLNEQFF	TGTGCCAGCAGTTACGGGCTTAATGAGCAGTTCTTC
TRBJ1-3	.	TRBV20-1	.	CSAVPEGGAGGNTIYF	TGCAGTGCTGTCCCGGAGGGGGGTGCGGGTGGAAACACCATATATTTT
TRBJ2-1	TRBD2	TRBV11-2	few	CASSLVTSDTLRNEQFF	TGTGCCAGCAGCTTAGTGACTAGCGACACCCTACGCAATGAGCAGTTCTTC
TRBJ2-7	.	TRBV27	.	CASSFRFVRSSYHEQYF	TGTGCCAGCAGTTTTCGTTTTGTTCGGTCTAGCTACCACGAGCAGTACTTC
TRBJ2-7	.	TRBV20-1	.	CSARGRKSYEQYF	TGCAGTGCTAGAGGCAGGAAGAGCTACGAGCAGTACTTC
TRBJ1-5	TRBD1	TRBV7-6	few	CASSPWTGSGQPQHF	TGTGCCAGCAGCCCCTGGACAGGGTCGGGTCAGCCCCAGCATTTT
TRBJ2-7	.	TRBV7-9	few	CASSQFKGSSYEQYF	TGTGCCAGCAGCCAATTTAAGGGTTCCTCCTACGAGCAGTACTTC
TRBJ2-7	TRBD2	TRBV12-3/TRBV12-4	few	CASSPLGSGSSYEQYF	TGTGCCAGCAGCCCCCTCGGGAGCGGGAGTAGCTACGAGCAGTACTTC
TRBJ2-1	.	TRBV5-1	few	CASSLTGDLHNEQFF	TGCGCCAGCAGCTTGACGGGAGACTTACACAATGAGCAGTTCTTC
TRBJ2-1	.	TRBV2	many	CASSARVEQFF	TGTGCCAGCAGTGCCCGAGTTGAGCAGTTCTTC
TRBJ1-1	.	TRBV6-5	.	CASSSRTGIEAFF	TGTGCCAGCAGTTCCCGAACAGGGATCGAAGCTTTCTTT
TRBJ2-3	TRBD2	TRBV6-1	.	CASSEAPTSGSSAQDTQYF	TGTGCCAGCAGTGAAGCTCCGACTAGCGGGAGCTCAGCCCAAGATACGCAGTATTTT
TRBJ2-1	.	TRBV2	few	CASSDYSAWSEQFF	TGTGCCAGCAGTGACTATAGCGCGTGGTCCGAGCAGTTCTTC
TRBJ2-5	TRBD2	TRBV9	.	CASSASGTTETQYF	TGTGCCAGCAGCGCATCCGGGACTACTGAGACCCAGTACTTC
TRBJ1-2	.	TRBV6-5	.	CASSPHDYGYTF	TGTGCCAGCAGTCCCCATGACTATGGCTACACCTTC
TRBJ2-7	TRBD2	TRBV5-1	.	CASSSLGPRWLAGGPVYYEQYF	TGCGCCAGCAGCTCATTGGGGCCCCGTTGGCTAGCGGGAGGGCCGGTGTACTACGAGCAGTACTTC
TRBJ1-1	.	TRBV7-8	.	CASSLVVASEAFF	TGTGCCAGCAGCTTAGTGGTGGCCTCTGAAGCTTTCTTT
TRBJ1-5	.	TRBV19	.	CASVTGTFQPQHF	TGTGCCAGCGTAACAGGGACGTTCCAGCCCCAGCATTTT
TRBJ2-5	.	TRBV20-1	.	CSARDSSVRQETQYF	TGCAGTGCTAGAGATTCGTCAGTTCGACAAGAGACCCAGTACTTC
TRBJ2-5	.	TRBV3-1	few	CASSQEWLETQYF	TGTGCCAGCAGCCAAGAATGGCTGGAGACCCAGTACTTC
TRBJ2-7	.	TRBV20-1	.	CSARDNPSEQYF	TGCAGTGCTAGAGATAACCCCTCCGAGCAGTACTTC
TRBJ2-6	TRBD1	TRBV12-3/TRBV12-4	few	CASSSGQTSSGANVLTF	TGTGCCAGCAGTTCGGGACAGACTTCCTCTGGGGCCAACGTCCTGACTTTC
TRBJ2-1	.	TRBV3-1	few	CASSLSRSSYNEQFF	TGTGCCAGCAGCCTCTCAAGGAGCTCCTACAATGAGCAGTTCTTC
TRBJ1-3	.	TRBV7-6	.	CASSLWELSSGNTIYF	TGTGCCAGCAGCTTATGGGAGCTGAGCTCTGGAAACACCATATATTTT
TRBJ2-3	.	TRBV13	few	CASSTWTSTDTQYF	TGTGCCAGCAGCACATGGACCAGCACAGATACGCAGTATTTT
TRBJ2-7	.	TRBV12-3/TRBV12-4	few	CASSLAGSGRPGEQYF	TGTGCCAGCAGTCTCGCGGGGAGCGGGCGCCCGGGTGAGCAGTACTTC
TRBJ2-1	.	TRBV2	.	CASSESPGLPTYNEQFF	TGTGCCAGCAGTGAATCCCCCGGACTTCCAACCTACAATGAGCAGTTCTTC
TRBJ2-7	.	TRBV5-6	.	CASSLTVPYEQYF	TGTGCCAGCAGCTTGACGGTACCCTACGAGCAGTACTTC
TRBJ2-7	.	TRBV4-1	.	CASSQVRYHEQYF	TGCGCCAGCAGCCAAGTCCGGTACCACGAGCAGTACTTC
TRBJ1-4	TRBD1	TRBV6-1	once	CASRLTGKNEKLFF	TGTGCCAGCAGGCTGACAGGGAAGAATGAAAAACTGTTTTTT
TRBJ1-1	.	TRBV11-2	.	CASSLGSGFEAFF	TGTGCCAGCAGCTTAGGGTCAGGCTTTGAAGCTTTCTTT
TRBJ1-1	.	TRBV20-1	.	CSARAARAAATEAFF	TGCAGTGCTAGGGCGGCCAGGGCCGCGGCCACTGAAGCTTTCTTT
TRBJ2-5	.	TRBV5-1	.	CASVLEGGVPHQETQYF	TGCGCCAGCGTTTTAGAAGGAGGGGTCCCCCACCAAGAGACCCAGTACTTC
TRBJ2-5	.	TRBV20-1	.	CSARSSGLFQETQYF	TGCAGTGCTAGATCCTCTGGATTATTCCAAGAGACCCAGTACTTC
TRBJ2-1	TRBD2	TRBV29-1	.	CSVGGAGLAGITYNEQFF	TGCAGCGTTGGAGGAGCGGGGCTAGCGGGAATAACCTACAATGAGCAGTTCTTC
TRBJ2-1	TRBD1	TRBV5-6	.	CASSTQGQGPYNEQFF	TGTGCCAGCAGCACGCAGGGACAGGGGCCCTACAATGAGCAGTTCTTC
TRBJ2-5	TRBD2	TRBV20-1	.	CSAPRGGSGKETQYF	TGCAGTGCTCCCCGTGGCGGTAGCGGGAAAGAGACCCAGTACTTC
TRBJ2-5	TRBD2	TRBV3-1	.	CASSQAALTSGRVETQYF	TGTGCCAGCAGCCAAGCCGCCCTTACTAGCGGGAGAGTCGAGACCCAGTACTTC
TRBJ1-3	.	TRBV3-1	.	CASRANAGNTIYF	TGTGCCAGCAGAGCCAATGCTGGAAACACCATATATTTT
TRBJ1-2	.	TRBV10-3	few	CAISPTGFEGYTF	TGTGCCATCAGTCCGACAGGCTTCGAGGGCTACACCTTC
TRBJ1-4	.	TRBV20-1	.	CSARLGSGHRTSNEKLFF	TGCAGTGCTAGACTCGGGAGCGGACACAGGACCTCTAATGAAAAACTGTTTTTT
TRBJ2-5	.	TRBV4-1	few	CASSQGVDLQETQYF	TGCGCCAGCAGCCAAGGAGTAGACCTTCAAGAGACCCAGTACTTC
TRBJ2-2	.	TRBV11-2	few	CASSLSRVAGELFF	TGTGCCAGCAGCTTATCAAGGGTGGCCGGGGAGCTGTTTTTT
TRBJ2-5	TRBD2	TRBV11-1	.	CASSSPSGASGRMEETQYF	TGTGCCAGCAGCTCCCCCTCGGGGGCTAGCGGGCGAATGGAGGAGACCCAGTACTTC
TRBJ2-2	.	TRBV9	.	CASSVGLTPGTGELFF	TGTGCCAGCAGCGTAGGACTGACGCCCGGGACCGGGGAGCTGTTTTTT
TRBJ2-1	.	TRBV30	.	CAWRLPLSREQFF	TGTGCCTGGAGATTACCACTTTCCCGGGAGCAGTTCTTC
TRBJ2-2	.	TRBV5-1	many	CASSLGPDGELFF	TGCGCCAGCAGCTTGGGACCGGACGGGGAGCTGTTTTTT
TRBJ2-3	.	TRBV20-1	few	CSVGAASTDTQYF	TGCAGTGTAGGAGCGGCTAGCACAGATACGCAGTATTTT
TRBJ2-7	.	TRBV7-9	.	CASSLGGKAYEQYF	TGTGCCAGCAGCTTAGGAGGGAAGGCCTACGAGCAGTACTTC
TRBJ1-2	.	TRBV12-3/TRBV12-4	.	CASTGLGGGDFGYGYTF	TGTGCCAGCACCGGATTGGGCGGGGGAGACTTCGGGTATGGCTACACCTTC
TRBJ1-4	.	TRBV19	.	CASGRSNEKLFF	TGTGCCTCGGGGCGTTCCAATGAAAAACTGTTTTTT
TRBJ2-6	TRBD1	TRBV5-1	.	CASSKNRDRVFGANVLTF	TGCGCCAGCAGCAAGAACCGGGACAGGGTTTTTGGGGCCAACGTCCTGACTTTC
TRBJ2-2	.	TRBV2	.	CASSGFGTYTGELFF	TGTGCCAGCAGCGGCTTTGGGACATACACCGGGGAGCTGTTTTTT
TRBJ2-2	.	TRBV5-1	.	CASSKAQMNTGELFF	TGCGCCAGCAGCAAAGCGCAGATGAACACCGGGGAGCTGTTTTTT
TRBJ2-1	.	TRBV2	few	CASSDPRQSESYNEQFF	TGTGCCAGCAGTGACCCTAGACAGTCCGAGTCCTACAATGAGCAGTTCTTC